One sample yielded the 31 T cell receptor beta chains listed below, sequenced in a study of Graves' ophthalmopathy and Graves' hyperthyroidism. Beta-chain TCR CDR3 regions were amplified from RNA transcripts. HTBI primers were used in a first-round RT-PCR, which preceded a second-round multiplex PCR. TCRdb itself ran the multiplex PCR reads through MiXCR, one entry per CDR3 protein. The table has hundreds of thousands of distinct CDR3 sequences, about a fifth seen once. Sequencing input: peripheral blood. These receptors all stem from a woman under 30 with stable Graves' hyperthyroidism. Some clones in this sample may be carry-over from other donors' samples.

This clonotype was picked up many times. The V call is TRBV29-1, the J call TRBJ1-2; 9 bases are shared with TRBD1. Germline lookup yields CDR1 SQVTM and CDR2 ANQGSEA. The V and J ends lost 7 bases and 7 bases, in that order; junction bases with no gene match: 13. The length of the CDR3 is 14 residues. The CDR3 loop reads CSAGTGLQGGGYTF. The CDR3 DNA reads TGCAGCGCCGGGACAGGGCTCCAAGGAGGTGGCTACACCTTC.

This clonotype was observed a few times. This chain joins TRBV11-2 and TRBJ1-1; TRBD1 matches 7 bases. The CDR3 runs to 16 residues. After removal of 6 bases from V and 4 bases from J, the junction contained 14 bases not matched to a gene. Germline V gene data show CDR1 as SGHAT and CDR2 as FQNNGV. The CDR3, as DNA: TGTGCCAGCAGACCCACTCTAGGGGGCGCGGGCACTGAAGCTTTCTTT. It yields the protein CASRPTLGGAGTEAFF. Full variable domain (outside the CDR3, taken from reference TRBV11-2 and TRBJ1-1): EAGVAQSPRYKIIEKRQSVAFWCNPISGHATLYWYQQILGQGPKLLIQFQNNGVVDDSQLPKDRFSAERLKGVDSTLKIQPAKLEDSAVYLCASRPTLGGAGTEAFFGQGTRLTVV.

This clonotype was detected ten times or more. V and J are TRBV25-1 and TRBJ1-2; D remains unclear. Germline loops: CDR1 MGHDK, CDR2 SYGVNS. CDR3 length: 15 amino acids. Trimming pared 4 bases from V and 1 base from J, leaving 13 bases between. CDR3 in amino acids: CASSGGLGRNYGYTF. The CDR3 nucleotides read TGTGCCAGCAGTGGAGGTTTAGGCCGTAACTATGGCTACACCTTC.

At least ten counts were recorded for this clonotype. The chain recombines TRBV30 with TRBJ1-3, with 7 bases aligning to TRBD1. The CDR3 covers 16 residues. In germline, CDR1 is GTSNPN, CDR2 SVGIG (reference sequence). Unmatched junction bases numbered 8, after V lost 3 bases and J lost 0 bases. The CDR3, as DNA: TGTGCCTGGAGACCGACAGGGCGCGGCTCTGGAAACACCATATATTTT. It translates to CAWRPTGRGSGNTIYF.

This clonotype was detected many times. This chain uses TRBV6-5 with TRBJ2-2, with D perhaps TRBD1 or TRBD2 (5 bases each). V shed 6 bases and J shed 5 bases, with 16 bases lying between them. CDR3 length equals 15 residues. Germline V CDR1 and CDR2: MNHEY, SVGAGI. The CDR3 nucleotides read TGTGCCAGCAGATTCCAGGGTGAGGGGACCGGGGAGCTGTTTTTT. Its protein product is CASRFQGEGTGELFF.

There are a few counts of this clonotype. The V and J genes are TRBV4-2 and TRBJ1-2, with TRBD1 matching over 7 bases. The CDR3 is 15 residues long. V lost 3 bases to trimming and J lost 3 bases; unmatched junction nucleotides: 7. Per the germline V gene, CDR1 is LGHNA and CDR2 is YNFKEQ. CDR3 DNA sequence: TGTGCCAGCAGCCAGGATACAGGGGCGGACTATGGCTACACCTTC. The encoded protein is CASSQDTGADYGYTF.

V gene TRBV6-1 combines with J gene TRBJ2-7, with D hard to call. Trimming took 7 bases from V and 2 from J, leaving 12 bases between them. The CDR3 spans 13 residues. From germline, CDR1 is MNHNS and CDR2 SASEGT. This chain's CDR3 is CASTPLKTYEQYF. CDR3 DNA: TGTGCCAGCACCCCGTTAAAGACCTACGAGCAGTACTTC.

This clonotype turned up a few times. This chain links TRBV28 with TRBJ1-1; D might be TRBD1 (6 bases). Germline lookup yields CDR1 MDHEN and CDR2 SYDVKM. There are 15 residues in the CDR3. V was shortened by 5 bases and J by 4 bases, with 17 bases between the two germline ends. CDR3 amino acids: CASSRLGGLGTEAFF. CDR3 DNA sequence: TGTGCCAGCAGTCGATTAGGGGGGCTAGGCACTGAAGCTTTCTTT.

This clonotype has a count of ten or more. The chain recombines TRBV20-1 with TRBJ2-5; D remains ambiguous. The CDR3 runs to 14 residues. Germline CDR1 DFQATT, CDR2 SNEGSKA (reference sequence). The V and J ends lost 4 bases and 0 bases respectively, with 12 bases between them. CDR3 region: CSAIPVSYQETQYF. The CDR3 DNA follows: TGCAGTGCTATACCGGTCAGTTACCAAGAGACCCAGTACTTC.

CDR3 residues: CATRRGLSNTGELFF. CDR3 nucleotide sequence: TGTGCCACCCGGAGGGGACTCTCGAACACCGGGGAGCTGTTTTTT. This chain connects TRBV19 to TRBJ2-2; possible D gene TRBD2, 6 bases. The V gene lost 10 bases and the J gene lost 0 bases, with 15 bases spanning the gap. The CDR3 is made up of 15 amino acids. Looked up from germline, CDR1 is LNHDA and CDR2 is SQIVND (reference sequence).

This clonotype was found many times. The V gene is TRBV6-4, the J gene TRBJ2-5; 8 nucleotides align to TRBD1. J was trimmed by 4 bases and V by 8 bases; bases with no gene match: 3. Germline V gene lookup returns CDR1 MRHNA and CDR2 SNTAGT. The CDR3 is 12 residues long. The DNA for the CDR3 is TGTGCCAGCCGGGACAGGACAGAGACCCAGTACTTC. It yields the protein CASRDRTETQYF.

This clonotype was counted at least ten times. V usage is TRBV11-2 and J usage is TRBJ1-1; D is unclear. Germline V lookup: CDR1 SGHAT, CDR2 FQNNGV. V shed 1 base and J shed 3 bases, with 6 bases lying between them. The CDR3 runs to 13 residues. CDR3 sequence (DNA): TGTGCCAGCAGCTTAGTAACAGACACTGAAGCTTTCTTT. Translation gives CASSLVTDTEAFF.

This clonotype was seen at least ten times. The chain employs TRBV20-1 and TRBJ2-5; the match to TRBD2 covers 9 bases. Losses at the gene ends were 0 bases for V and 2 bases for J; bases not matched to a gene: 1. This CDR3 spans 14 amino acids. Germline V gives CDR1 DFQATT, CDR2 SNEGSKA (reference sequence). CDR3 region: CSARDTSGQETQYF. CDR3 DNA sequence: TGCAGTGCTAGAGATACTAGCGGGCAAGAGACCCAGTACTTC.

The rearrangement uses TRBV29-1 and TRBJ2-7, with 8 positions matching TRBD2. CDR3 length: 14 amino acids. With V trimmed by 0 bases and J by 3 bases, 4 bases remained unmatched. Germline lookup yields CDR1 SQVTM and CDR2 ANQGSEA. The CDR3 nucleotides are TGCAGCGTTGAAGATAGCGGGGATCGCTACGAGCAGTACTTC. Translating gives CSVEDSGDRYEQYF.

Many counts were recorded for this clonotype. The V call is TRBV27, the J call TRBJ1-2; tentative D call: TRBD1 (6 bases). The CDR3 covers 14 residues. V lost 10 bases and J 4 bases, leaving 19 bases between the germline ends. CDR1 is MNHEY, CDR2 SMNVEV, per germline (reference sequence). The CDR3 region has the DNA TGTGCCACCCGGGGGCAGGGTAGCACCTATGGCTACACCTTC. As protein: CATRGQGSTYGYTF.

Many counts were recorded for this clonotype. The V and J genes are TRBV12-5 and TRBJ2-5; TRBD2 aligns across 14 bases. CDR1 and CDR2 (germline): LGHNT, FRNRAP. CDR3 length: 16 residues. J gave up 4 bases and V 5 bases, and 6 bases lay outside the gene matches. The CDR3, as DNA: TGTGCTAGTGGTCCACACGGGACTAGCGGGGGAGAGACCCAGTACTTC. Translating it yields CASGPHGTSGGETQYF.

This clonotype has just a few counts. The chain has TRBV6-2 or TRBV6-3 and TRBJ1-1; a possible D gene is TRBD1 (6 bases). The V end was cut by 6 bases, the J end by 3 bases, with 14 bases between. This CDR3 is 14 amino acids long. CDR1 and CDR2 (germline): MNHEY, SVGEGT. CDR3 DNA sequence: TGTGCCAGCAGACTCACAGGGATGGACACTGAAGCTTTCTTT. Protein sequence: CASRLTGMDTEAFF.

This clonotype was picked up many times. The CDR3 protein is CASSPRQGDQPQHF. Here the CDR3 DNA reads TGTGCCAGCAGCCCCAGGCAGGGGGACCAGCCCCAGCATTTT. V usage is TRBV7-2 and J usage is TRBJ1-5; 7 positions agree with TRBD1. The CDR3 loop spans 14 amino acids. Germline CDR1 and CDR2: SGHTA and FQGNSA. The J segment lost 7 bases and the V segment lost 5 bases, leaving 8 bases of the junction unmatched. The whole variable domain, filled in from reference TRBV7-2 and TRBJ1-5, reads GAGVSQSPSNKVTEKGKDVELRCDPISGHTALYWYRQSLGQGLEFLIYFQGNSAPDKSGLPSDRFSAERTGGSVSTLTIQRTQQEDSAVYLCASSPRQGDQPQHFGDGTRLSIL.

The rearrangement joins TRBV2 to TRBJ1-2; TRBD1 agrees at 9 bases. The CDR3 totals 15 residues. The V and J ends lost 7 bases and 2 bases, in that order; junction bases with no gene match: 8. The germline V gene encodes CDR1 SNHLY and CDR2 FYNNEI. CDR3 DNA: TGTGCCAGCACATACCACGGGACAGGGAACTATGGCTACACCTTC. Its protein is CASTYHGTGNYGYTF.

With respect to this clonotype: Given a much more abundant clone one base away, this may be a read error. The rearrangement uses TRBV28 and TRBJ1-3, with D uncertain. Germline CDR1 is MDHEN and CDR2 is SYDVKM. The CDR3 totals 16 residues. The DNA of the CDR3 is TGTGCCAGCAGTTTATCGGGAGTTCTCTCTGGAAACACCATACATTTT. This codes for CASSLSGVLSGNTIHF.

The table lists this clonotype with many counts. This chain joins TRBV5-1 and TRBJ2-7; 9 bases are shared with TRBD2. Germline V CDR1 and CDR2: SGHRS, YFSETQ. V dropped 4 bases and J dropped 1; count of bases not matched to a gene: 12. The CDR3 extends over 17 amino acids. In DNA, the CDR3 is TGCGCCAGCAGCCCTCGACTAGCGGAGGATTATTCCTACGAGCAGTACTTC. As protein: CASSPRLAEDYSYEQYF.

This clonotype showed up many times. The chain joins TRBV6-1 to TRBJ1-2, with TRBD1 identical over 8 bases. The germline V gene has CDR1 MNHNS and CDR2 SASEGT. The CDR3 has 14 amino acids. V was clipped by 6 bases and J by 0 bases; unmatched bases: 3. In DNA, the CDR3 is TGTGCCAGCAGAGGGACAGGATCTAACTATGGCTACACCTTC. It codes for CASRGTGSNYGYTF.

This chain uses TRBV28 with TRBJ1-6, with D possibly matching TRBD1 (6 bases). The CDR3 consists of 17 residues. Between the trimmed V and J ends, which lost 6 bases and 4 bases, there was a span of 19 bases. Germline V CDR1 and CDR2: MDHEN, SYDVKM. CDR3 residues: CASSRRTEASYNSPLHF. CDR3 coding DNA: TGTGCCAGCAGCCGACGGACAGAAGCTTCATATAATTCACCCCTCCACTTT.

This clonotype showed up many times. The chain has TRBV5-1 and TRBJ1-1, with D uncertain. The CDR3 loop spans 15 amino acids. Trimming stripped 0 bases from V and 0 bases from J, with 9 bases between. Germline V lookup: CDR1 SGHRS, CDR2 YFSETQ. In DNA, the CDR3 is TGCGCCAGCAGCTTGGTTCTATCCTTGAACACTGAAGCTTTCTTT. Amino acid sequence: CASSLVLSLNTEAFF.

The CDR3 spells CATSRARTARMNTEAFF. In nucleotides, the CDR3 is TGTGCCACCAGCAGAGCCAGGACAGCTCGAATGAACACTGAAGCTTTCTTT. The rearrangement links TRBV15 to TRBJ1-1; perhaps TRBD1 as D (6 bases). The CDR3 sequence is 17 residues long. Trimming removed 1 base from V and 0 bases from J, with 15 bases in between. CDR1 LNHNV and CDR2 YYDKDF come from the germline V gene (reference sequence).

The V call is TRBV11-2, the J call TRBJ2-7; D is perhaps TRBD1 or TRBD2 (5 bases each). V was clipped by 4 bases and J by 3 bases, with 13 bases between them. The germline gives CDR1 SGHAT, CDR2 FQNNGV. The CDR3 consists of 14 residues. The CDR3 DNA reads TGTGCCAGCAGCTACGGGACGGTAGTCTACGAGCAGTACTTC. Amino acid sequence: CASSYGTVVYEQYF.

Points on this clonotype: Given a much more abundant clone one base away, this may be a read error. V usage is TRBV29-1 and J usage is TRBJ1-1; no clear D gene. The CDR3 has 10 residues. The germline V gene has CDR1 SQVTM and CDR2 ANQGSEA. In nucleotides, the CDR3 is TGCAGCGTCGTGCGGACTGAAGCTTGCTTT. Its translation is CSVVRTEACF.

As concerns this clonotype: This likely reflects a read error, since a far larger clone is one base away. The chain employs TRBV5-1 and TRBJ1-1, with TRBD1 identical over 10 bases. Germline-derived CDR1 and CDR2 are SGHRS and YFSETQ. This CDR3 contains 14 residues. CDR3 residues: CASSLDRGRTEALF. CDR3 sequence (DNA): TGCGCCAGCAGCCTAGACAGGGGGCGAACTGAAGCTCTCTTT.

Regarding this clonotype: A read error may produce the germline difference seen at one junction end. The chain joins TRBV7-2 to TRBJ1-2; maybe TRBD1 (5 bases). The CDR3 loop spans 11 amino acids. From germline, CDR1 is SGHTA and CDR2 FQGNSA. The CDR3 loop is CALDNFYRYTF. CDR3 in DNA: TGTGCCCTGGACAACTTCTATCGCTACACCTTC.

This clonotype was observed at least ten times. The gene calls are TRBV2 and TRBJ1-2; 7 bases line up with TRBD1. CDR3 length equals 14 residues. The V and J ends lost 9 bases and 4 bases, in that order; junction bases with no gene match: 11. Per germline, CDR1 SNHLY and CDR2 FYNNEI. The CDR3 nucleotides read TGTGCCAGTCCCCAGGACAGGCCTAGCTATGGCTACACCTTC. Its protein is CASPQDRPSYGYTF.

The sample holds many counts of this clonotype. This CDR3 is CASSGPRQVQETQYF. The CDR3 coding sequence is TGTGCCAGCAGTGGACCGAGACAGGTTCAAGAGACCCAGTACTTC. The rearrangement joins TRBV6-2 or TRBV6-3 to TRBJ2-5, with D tentatively TRBD1 (6 bases). V was shortened by 5 bases and J by 2 bases, with 15 bases between the two germline ends. Germline assignment: CDR1 MNHEY and CDR2 SVGEGT. This CDR3 is 15 amino acids long.